This entry concerns a single T cell receptor (beta chain). Trimming stripped 1 base from V and 0 bases from J, with 3 bases between. The CDR3 is 13 residues long. CDR1 is LGHDT and CDR2 is YNNKEL in the germline V gene (reference sequence). Allocation to cohorts depended on clinical history reported by the participants. The sample is drawn from a study of blood T cell repertoires in COVID-19. Sequenced by immunoSEQ multiplex PCR; TCRdb stores in-frame clones only, minus some. The sample holds about 300,000 clones; 89% are singletons and the top ten take roughly 5.2%. The sequenced material came from PBMCs or T cells enriched from blood (not recorded which). The sequence was obtained from a man between 60 and 75 years old who had recovered from COVID-19. The chain uses TRBV3-1 (or the pseudogene TRBV3-2) and TRBJ2-5, with D uncertain. This chain's CDR3 is CASSQVNQETQYF. The DNA of the CDR3 is TGTGCCAGCAGCCAAGTTAACCAAGAGACCCAGTACTTC.